The rows below give T cell receptor beta chains drawn from one sample of a study of CD8 T cells in Susac syndrome. Each CDR3 protein gets one entry after TCRdb re-called the immunoSEQ multiplex PCR reads with MiXCR. The sample consists of about 280,000 distinct CDR3 sequences, roughly 84% of them appearing once. Sequences were obtained from CD8+ T cells from PBMCs. The receptor source for this set is a human donor with multiple sclerosis. The CDR3 runs from the conserved cysteine through the conserved F or W. The order of the fields is J gene, D gene, clone size, V gene, CDR3 protein, CDR3 DNA. The D gene is left open where the match is weak. Not every row has a clone size; where given, it reads once, few, many or a size class.

J gene: TRBJ2-1; D gene: NA; clone size: NA; V gene: TRBV25-1; CDR3 protein: CASTNEGIYNEQFF; CDR3 DNA: TGTGCCAGCACGAATGAAGGGATTTACAATGAGCAGTTCTTC
J gene: TRBJ1-1; D gene: NA; clone size: NA; V gene: TRBV5-1; CDR3 protein: CASSLSGGPTEAFF; CDR3 DNA: TGCGCCAGCAGCTTGTCCGGGGGCCCCACTGAAGCTTTCTTT
J gene: TRBJ2-3; D gene: TRBD1; clone size: NA; V gene: TRBV7-8; CDR3 protein: CASSPSRGPPGTQYF; CDR3 DNA: TGTGCCAGCAGCCCGAGCAGGGGGCCCCCAGGTACGCAGTATTTT
J gene: TRBJ2-3; D gene: NA; clone size: NA; V gene: TRBV7-2; CDR3 protein: CASTTSGSSTDTQYF; CDR3 DNA: TGTGCCAGCACCACCAGCGGTTCGAGCACAGATACGCAGTATTTT
J gene: TRBJ2-1; D gene: TRBD2; clone size: NA; V gene: TRBV7-9; CDR3 protein: CASILAGGPSEQFF; CDR3 DNA: TGTGCCAGCATACTAGCGGGAGGGCCAAGTGAGCAGTTCTTC
J gene: TRBJ2-6; D gene: NA; clone size: NA; V gene: TRBV7-9; CDR3 protein: CASTRPGRRSGANVLTF; CDR3 DNA: TGTGCCAGCACGCGACCCGGACGGCGCTCTGGGGCCAACGTCCTGACTTTC
J gene: TRBJ1-1; D gene: NA; clone size: NA; V gene: TRBV9; CDR3 protein: CASSAGSRIDTEAFF; CDR3 DNA: TGTGCCAGCAGCGCCGGTAGCCGGATCGACACTGAAGCTTTCTTT
J gene: TRBJ1-1; D gene: NA; clone size: once; V gene: TRBV27; CDR3 protein: CASSFGEMNTEAFF; CDR3 DNA: TGTGCCAGCAGCTTCGGGGAAATGAACACTGAAGCTTTCTTT
J gene: TRBJ2-3; D gene: NA; clone size: NA; V gene: TRBV27; CDR3 protein: CASSLFDSSTDTQYF; CDR3 DNA: TGTGCCAGCAGTTTGTTTGACTCTAGCACAGATACGCAGTATTTT
J gene: TRBJ2-7; D gene: NA; clone size: NA; V gene: TRBV6-5; CDR3 protein: CASSYSGQGTYEQYF; CDR3 DNA: TGTGCCAGCAGTTACTCGGGGCAGGGAACGTACGAGCAGTACTTC
J gene: TRBJ2-3; D gene: NA; clone size: NA; V gene: TRBV24-1; CDR3 protein: CATSDSDLEPGTDTQYF; CDR3 DNA: TGTGCCACCAGTGATTCGGACTTGGAGCCAGGCACAGATACGCAGTATTTT
J gene: TRBJ2-1; D gene: NA; clone size: NA; V gene: TRBV20-1; CDR3 protein: CSARANRDYNEQFF; CDR3 DNA: TGCAGTGCTAGAGCAAACCGGGACTACAATGAGCAGTTCTTC
J gene: TRBJ2-1; D gene: TRBD2; clone size: NA; V gene: TRBV7-9; CDR3 protein: CASCLGLAGNNEQFF; CDR3 DNA: TGTGCCAGCTGCTTAGGCCTAGCGGGAAACAATGAGCAGTTCTTC
J gene: TRBJ1-1; D gene: NA; clone size: NA; V gene: TRBV19; CDR3 protein: CASSIGTGTEAFF; CDR3 DNA: TGTGCCAGTAGTATAGGTACAGGGACTGAAGCTTTCTTT
J gene: TRBJ2-1; D gene: TRBD2; clone size: NA; V gene: TRBV30; CDR3 protein: CAWSEGGRSEQFF; CDR3 DNA: TGTGCCTGGAGTGAGGGAGGGAGAAGTGAGCAGTTCTTC
J gene: TRBJ2-1; D gene: TRBD2; clone size: once; V gene: TRBV6-4; CDR3 protein: CASSVTSGMHEQFF; CDR3 DNA: TGTGCCAGCAGTGTGACTAGCGGGATGCATGAGCAGTTCTTC
J gene: TRBJ2-7; D gene: NA; clone size: few; V gene: TRBV29-1; CDR3 protein: CSVAWGHSYEQYF; CDR3 DNA: TGCAGCGTGGCCTGGGGGCACTCCTACGAGCAGTACTTC
J gene: TRBJ2-3; D gene: NA; clone size: NA; V gene: TRBV27; CDR3 protein: CASSFQDTQYF; CDR3 DNA: TGTGCCAGCAGTTTTCAGGATACGCAGTATTTT
J gene: TRBJ2-5; D gene: NA; clone size: few; V gene: TRBV6-1; CDR3 protein: CASGWLETQYF; CDR3 DNA: TGTGCCAGCGGGTGGCTCGAGACCCAGTACTTC
J gene: TRBJ2-5; D gene: TRBD2; clone size: NA; V gene: TRBV9; CDR3 protein: CASSVGASGSQETQYF; CDR3 DNA: TGTGCCAGCAGCGTAGGAGCTAGCGGGAGTCAAGAGACCCAGTACTTC
J gene: TRBJ2-5; D gene: TRBD2; clone size: once; V gene: TRBV12-3/TRBV12-4; CDR3 protein: CASTSGLAGKETQYF; CDR3 DNA: TGTGCCAGCACGTCCGGACTAGCGGGAAAAGAGACCCAGTACTTC
J gene: TRBJ2-6; D gene: TRBD2; clone size: NA; V gene: TRBV12-3/TRBV12-4; CDR3 protein: CASSFGLAMGANVLTF; CDR3 DNA: TGTGCCAGCAGTTTCGGACTAGCGATGGGGGCCAACGTCCTGACTTTC
J gene: TRBJ2-1; D gene: NA; clone size: once; V gene: TRBV19; CDR3 protein: CASSIDLGLAEQFF; CDR3 DNA: TGTGCCAGTAGTATAGATCTGGGTCTTGCTGAGCAGTTCTTC
J gene: TRBJ2-1; D gene: NA; clone size: NA; V gene: TRBV7-8; CDR3 protein: CASFLTHRDNEQFF; CDR3 DNA: TGTGCCAGCTTCCTAACACATCGGGACAATGAGCAGTTCTTC
J gene: TRBJ2-5; D gene: NA; clone size: NA; V gene: TRBV7-9; CDR3 protein: CASSLVRAGETQYF; CDR3 DNA: TGTGCCAGCAGCTTAGTAAGGGCGGGGGAGACCCAGTACTTC
J gene: TRBJ2-7; D gene: NA; clone size: NA; V gene: TRBV18; CDR3 protein: CASSPPKRLSSYEQYF; CDR3 DNA: TGTGCCAGCTCACCACCGAAGCGGTTGAGCTCCTACGAGCAGTACTTC
J gene: TRBJ1-4; D gene: TRBD1; clone size: NA; V gene: TRBV23-1; CDR3 protein: CASSPPGQGKEKLFF; CDR3 DNA: TGCGCCAGCAGTCCCCCGGGACAGGGGAAGGAAAAACTGTTTTTT